Presented here are 11 T cell receptor beta chains from one specimen sequenced in a study of cytomegalovirus exposure and HLA in healthy donors. PCR primers comprised 60 Vbeta and 13 Jbeta primers. Repertoires were generated with immunoSEQ multiplex PCR, while TCRdb's copy carries only in-frame clones and drops some. This table holds over 150,000 clones, approximately 78% found once. The sample taken for sequencing was PBMCs. These receptors all come from a woman in her forties or fifties in good health and CMV-seropositive.

The rearrangement links TRBV27 to TRBJ1-5, with D possibly matching TRBD1 (5 bases). The germline gives CDR1 MNHEY, CDR2 SMNVEV (reference sequence). V shed 3 bases and J shed 0 bases, with 9 bases lying between them. The CDR3 spans 15 residues. The CDR3 DNA is TGTGCCAGCAGTTTTAGGGGTAATAGCAATCAGCCCCAGCATTTT. As protein: CASSFRGNSNQPQHF.

This clone was observed once. This rearrangement joins TRBV2 to TRBJ1-6; D might be TRBD1 (5 bases). Germline assignment: CDR1 SNHLY and CDR2 FYNNEI. The CDR3 consists of 17 residues. V was cut by 5 bases and J by 8 bases, with 22 bases left in between. CDR3 in DNA: TGTGCCAGCAGTCAGCGCCCTGGGGGGGTTTTTCATTCACCCCTCCACTTT. It yields the protein CASSQRPGGVFHSPLHF.

A remark on this clone: Different DNA sequences within this sample yield the same CDR3. This sequence joins TRBV2 and TRBJ1-4; 8 bases are a match to TRBD1. CDR1 SNHLY and CDR2 FYNNEI come from the germline V gene. The CDR3 sequence is 14 residues long. The trim removed 6 bases at V and 8 bases at J, leaving 8 bases unmatched. Here the CDR3 DNA reads TGTGCCAGCAGGGACAGGGTGGGGAGCGAAAAACTGTTTTTT. Its protein is CASRDRVGSEKLFF. The whole variable domain, remainder taken from reference TRBV2 and TRBJ1-4, is EPEVTQTPSHQVTQMGQEVILRCVPISNHLYFYWYRQILGQKVEFLVSFYNNEISEKSEIFDDQFSVERPDGSNFTLKIRSTKLEDSAMYFCASRDRVGSEKLFFGSGTQLSVL.

The chain carries TRBV7-9 and TRBJ1-5, with D possibly matching TRBD1 (5 bases). V shed 6 bases and J shed 6 bases, with 12 bases lying between them. CDR3 length equals 13 residues. Germline assignment: CDR1 SEHNR and CDR2 FQNEAQ (reference sequence). CDR3 in amino acids: CASSMGGTQPQHF. In DNA form, the CDR3 reads TGTGCCAGCAGTATGGGGGGGACTCAGCCCCAGCATTTT.

In DNA form, the CDR3 reads TGTGCCATCAGAGACAGGGTTGACGAGCAGTACTTC. Amino acids: CAIRDRVDEQYF. The gene calls are TRBV10-3 and TRBJ2-7; 7 nucleotides align to TRBD1. V was clipped by 6 bases and J by 5 bases; unmatched bases: 4. The V gene's germline CDR1 is ENHRY and CDR2 SYGVKD. This CDR3 spans 12 amino acids.

This chain connects TRBV18 to TRBJ1-1, with 7 bases that match TRBD1. J gave up 4 bases and V 5 bases, and 13 bases lay outside the gene matches. Germline CDR1 reads KGHSH; CDR2 reads LQKENI. The CDR3 consists of 16 residues. CDR3 DNA: TGTGCCAGCTCAGTTAACCCCAGGGGGGCTGGCACTGAAGCTTTCTTT. Translation: CASSVNPRGAGTEAFF.

The chain is built from TRBV11-2 and TRBJ2-7, with D perhaps matching TRBD2 (6 bases). V was shortened by 4 bases and J by 3 bases, with 13 bases between the two germline ends. The CDR3 is 14 amino acids. In germline, CDR1 is SGHAT, CDR2 FQNNGV. This CDR3 is CASSSGGFNYEQYF. As DNA, the CDR3 is TGTGCCAGCAGCTCTGGGGGGTTCAACTACGAGCAGTACTTC.

The chain recombines TRBV11-2 with TRBJ2-5; D not certain. Deletions cut 3 bases from V and 4 bases from J, with 6 bases between. The CDR3 totals 12 residues. The germline V gene has CDR1 SGHAT and CDR2 FQNNGV. CDR3 DNA: TGTGCCAGCAGCTTGAACGGAGAGACCCAGTACTTC. Its protein is CASSLNGETQYF.

This chain uses TRBV2 with TRBJ1-6; 9 bases are shared with TRBD1. Per germline, CDR1 SNHLY and CDR2 FYNNEI. CDR3 length: 14 amino acids. Trimming removed 7 bases from V and 13 bases from J; junction bases left unmatched: 11. The CDR3 nucleotides read TGTGCCAGCACCCAACAGGGGGCCCGACCGCCCCTCCACTTT. It encodes CASTQQGARPPLHF.

The J gene is TRBJ1-1, the V gene TRBV2, with D possibly matching TRBD1 (5 bases). V lost 1 base to trimming and J lost 4 bases, with 13 bases between them. The CDR3 spans 15 residues. The V gene's germline CDR1 is SNHLY and CDR2 FYNNEI. For the CDR3, the DNA is TGTGCCAGCAGTGAAGAGGGGTTTTTGGGCACTGAAGCTTTCTTT. The encoded protein is CASSEEGFLGTEAFF.

This rearrangement joins TRBV7-9 to TRBJ1-5, with D possibly matching TRBD1 (6 bases). Trimming cost V 1 base and J 2 bases, with 12 bases left between them. The CDR3 is 16 amino acids. CDR1 and CDR2 (germline): SEHNR, FQNEAQ (reference sequence). CDR3 protein: CASSLDRGAGNQPQHF. The CDR3 bases are TGTGCCAGCAGCTTAGATCGGGGGGCGGGCAATCAGCCCCAGCATTTT.